Listed below are T cell receptor beta chains from one sample, sequenced in a study of identical twins. Via MiXCR, TCRdb re-called the 5' RACE reads, giving one row per CDR3 protein. Counted here are 250,000 to 300,000 distinct CDR3 sequences, about 8% occurring once; the ten biggest clones make up less than 4%. This same sample was also part of a study on yellow fever vaccine responses in identical twins.

Source material: CD8+ T cells sorted from blood. These receptors were collected from a woman in her late teens or twenties in good health. The CDR3 runs from the conserved cysteine through the conserved F or W. The D gene is left open where the match is weak. Clone size is stated in some rows and not others, as once, few, many or a class when expanded.

size | D | J | V | CDR3 | DNA
many | NA | TRBJ2-3 | TRBV4-1 | CASTPGGGGRTDTQYF | TGCGCCAGCACCCCCGGAGGTGGCGGCCGCACAGATACGCAGTATTTT
many | NA | TRBJ2-1 | TRBV7-9 | CASSLEPESGTNEQFF | TGTGCCAGCAGCTTAGAACCGGAATCGGGCACCAATGAGCAGTTCTTC
NA | NA | TRBJ2-3 | TRBV28 | CASSPDLADTQYF | TGTGCCAGCAGCCCGGACCTAGCTGATACGCAGTATTTT
NA | TRBD2 | TRBJ2-1 | TRBV28 | CASSLRGRAGYNEQFF | TGTGCCAGCAGTTTACGCGGGAGGGCCGGCTACAATGAGCAGTTCTTC
NA | NA | TRBJ2-5 | TRBV7-3 | CASSMWGTGHQETQYF | TGTGCCAGCAGCATGTGGGGCACAGGTCATCAAGAGACCCAGTACTTC
few | TRBD1 | TRBJ2-7 | TRBV27 | CASSPDRVPYEQYF | TGTGCCAGCAGCCCAGACAGGGTTCCCTACGAGCAGTACTTC
NA | TRBD2 | TRBJ2-1 | TRBV6-1 | CASEGLAGGLSYNEQFF | TGTGCCAGTGAAGGGCTAGCGGGGGGCCTTTCCTACAATGAGCAGTTCTTC
few | NA | TRBJ2-1 | TRBV7-9 | CASSLLPGGGYNEQFF | TGTGCCAGCAGCCTTCTCCCGGGGGGCGGCTACAATGAGCAGTTCTTC
many | NA | TRBJ2-7 | TRBV7-9 | CASSLVQAEQYF | TGTGCCAGCAGCTTAGTACAGGCCGAGCAGTACTTC
many | TRBD1 | TRBJ2-1 | TRBV24-1 | CATSETGAYNEQFF | TGTGCCACCAGTGAAACAGGGGCCTACAATGAGCAGTTCTTC
NA | NA | TRBJ2-7 | TRBV10-1 | CASKAFPGEQYF | TGCGCCAGCAAGGCGTTCCCGGGGGAGCAGTACTTC
NA | NA | TRBJ2-5 | TRBV29-1 | CSVVWETQYF | TGCAGCGTTGTTTGGGAGACCCAGTACTTC
NA | TRBD1 | TRBJ2-7 | TRBV6-5 | CASSSPGQGPEQYF | TGTGCCAGCAGTTCCCCGGGACAGGGTCCCGAGCAGTACTTC
NA | NA | TRBJ2-1 | TRBV10-1 | CASSEFRGPYNEQFF | TGCGCCAGCAGTGAGTTCCGCGGGCCCTACAATGAGCAGTTCTTC
many | NA | TRBJ2-7 | TRBV25-1 | CASEPASSYEQYF | TGTGCCAGCGAACCCGCGAGCTCCTACGAGCAGTACTTC
many | NA | TRBJ2-2 | TRBV29-1 | CSVSRGSGVELFF | TGCAGCGTGTCACGCGGTTCAGGGGTCGAGCTGTTTTTT
few | NA | TRBJ2-6 | TRBV21-1 | CASSKYIGAGANVLTF | TGTGCCAGCAGCAAATATATCGGGGCTGGGGCCAACGTCCTGACTTTC
many | TRBD1 | TRBJ2-7 | TRBV20-1 | CSARGGDRVYEQYF | TGCAGTGCTAGAGGTGGGGACAGGGTCTACGAGCAGTACTTC
NA | NA | TRBJ2-2 | TRBV7-3 | CASSLMGGTGELFF | TGTGCCAGCAGCTTAATGGGGGGCACCGGGGAGCTGTTTTTT
many | TRBD1 | TRBJ2-7 | TRBV12-3/TRBV12-4 | CASSRGQGYEQYF | TGTGCCAGCAGTCGTGGACAGGGCTACGAGCAGTACTTC
NA | NA | TRBJ2-7 | TRBV20-1 | CSARVAGAYEQYF | TGCAGTGCTAGAGTGGCAGGGGCCTACGAGCAGTACTTC
few | NA | TRBJ2-7 | TRBV27 | CASSFESSYEQYF | TGTGCCAGCAGTTTTGAGAGCTCCTACGAGCAGTACTTC
NA | NA | TRBJ1-1 | TRBV5-1 | CASSLLDSQNTEAFF | TGCGCCAGCAGCTTGCTGGACAGCCAGAACACTGAAGCTTTCTTT
few | NA | TRBJ1-2 | TRBV27 | CVGQITYGYTF | TGTGTTGGACAGATAACTTATGGCTACACCTTC
NA | NA | TRBJ2-7 | TRBV6-2/TRBV6-3 | CASSYPSTKQYF | TGTGCCAGCAGTTACCCGTCGACAAAGCAGTACTTC
many | NA | TRBJ1-2 | TRBV12-3/TRBV12-4 | CASRTALLYTF | TGTGCCAGCAGGACAGCCCTACTCTACACCTTC
NA | TRBD1 | TRBJ2-2 | TRBV20-1 | CSAKTGGDTGELFF | TGCAGTGCCAAGACAGGGGGGGACACCGGGGAGCTGTTTTTT
few | NA | TRBJ2-1 | TRBV5-5 | CASSFVTYNEQFF | TGTGCCAGCAGCTTTGTCACCTACAATGAGCAGTTCTTC
NA | TRBD2 | TRBJ2-3 | TRBV7-6 | CASSTKRGGTDTQYF | TGTGCCAGCAGCACAAAGCGGGGGGGCACAGATACGCAGTATTTT
few | NA | TRBJ1-5 | TRBV28 | CASSLEQGLGQPQHF | TGTGCCAGCAGTTTAGAACAGGGTCTGGGACAGCCCCAGCATTTT
NA | NA | TRBJ2-5 | TRBV7-2 | CASSYSFGAQETQYF | TGTGCCAGCAGCTACTCGTTCGGGGCTCAAGAGACCCAGTACTTC
many | TRBD2 | TRBJ2-3 | TRBV25-1 | CASSEYTAGGLGDTQYF | TGTGCCAGCAGTGAATATACGGCGGGAGGGCTGGGGGATACGCAGTATTTT
many | NA | TRBJ2-2 | TRBV3-1 | CASNFFLNTGELFF | TGTGCCAGCAACTTTTTCTTGAACACCGGGGAGCTGTTTTTT
few | NA | TRBJ2-3 | TRBV5-1 | CASSWGRDSTDTQYF | TGCGCCAGCAGCTGGGGCCGGGACAGCACAGATACGCAGTATTTT
NA | NA | TRBJ2-7 | TRBV7-2 | CASSSPWDNRFEQYF | TGTGCCAGCAGCTCTCCATGGGACAACAGGTTTGAGCAGTACTTC
NA | NA | TRBJ1-1 | TRBV6-5 | CASSYSAGLGTEAFF | TGTGCCAGCAGTTACTCGGCGGGGCTGGGGACTGAAGCTTTCTTT
NA | NA | TRBJ2-7 | TRBV27 | CASSWAGRSYEQYF | TGTGCCAGCAGTTGGGCCGGGAGATCGTACGAGCAGTACTTC
few | NA | TRBJ2-7 | TRBV21-1 | CASSKVRLAGGRQYF | TGTGCCAGCAGCAAAGTTAGACTAGCGGGAGGGAGGCAGTACTTC
NA | NA | TRBJ2-2 | TRBV4-3 | CASSQDRRTGELFF | TGCGCCAGCAGCCAAGATCGCAGAACCGGGGAGCTGTTTTTT
NA | NA | TRBJ2-3 | TRBV12-3/TRBV12-4 | CASAPGPTYTQYF | TGTGCCAGTGCTCCGGGGCCCACTTATACGCAGTATTTT
NA | NA | TRBJ2-1 | TRBV7-9 | CASSPPPPFPNFNEQFF | TGTGCCAGCAGCCCCCCCCCACCCTTTCCCAATTTTAATGAGCAGTTCTTC
once | TRBD2 | TRBJ2-1 | TRBV11-1 | CASRSLNGLAGERRWGEQFF | TGTGCCAGCAGGTCCCTGAACGGACTAGCGGGAGAACGGCGGTGGGGTGAGCAGTTCTTC
NA | NA | TRBJ2-2 | TRBV4-3 | CASSQDWRSTGELFF | TGCGCCAGCAGCCAAGACTGGCGTTCCACCGGGGAGCTGTTTTTT
many | TRBD1 | TRBJ2-7 | TRBV5-1 | CASSPDRGFVFEQYF | TGCGCCAGCAGCCCAGACAGGGGCTTTGTGTTCGAGCAGTACTTC
NA | TRBD1 | TRBJ2-7 | TRBV5-5 | CASSSMSGTDSYEQYF | TGTGCCAGCAGCTCAATGTCCGGGACAGACAGCTACGAGCAGTACTTC
many | NA | TRBJ1-5 | TRBV27 | CASGQGQTNQPQHF | TGTGCCAGCGGACAAGGCCAAACAAATCAGCCCCAGCATTTT
many | NA | TRBJ1-2 | TRBV29-1 | CSVEWIKGQYGYTF | TGCAGCGTTGAATGGATCAAGGGCCAGTATGGCTACACCTTC
few | NA | TRBJ1-2 | TRBV6-1 | CASSERSDRTYGYTF | TGTGCCAGCAGTGAAAGGTCGGACCGCACCTATGGCTACACCTTC
large | NA | TRBJ2-6 | TRBV4-1 | CASSHGSGANVLTF | TGCGCCAGCAGCCATGGCTCTGGGGCCAACGTCCTGACTTTC
many | NA | TRBJ2-3 | TRBV4-2 | CASSQDTDTQYF | TGTGCCAGCAGCCAAGATACAGATACGCAGTATTTT
many | TRBD1 | TRBJ1-3 | TRBV9 | CASSAGTGTGNTIYF | TGTGCCAGCAGCGCCGGGACAGGTACTGGAAACACCATATATTTT
few | TRBD2 | TRBJ2-5 | TRBV5-1 | CASTTAAGGGETQYF | TGCGCCAGCACAACCGCCGCGGGGGGCGGAGAGACCCAGTACTTC
NA | NA | TRBJ1-6 | TRBV2 | CASSEDLPISYNSPLHF | TGTGCCAGCAGCGAGGACCTTCCTATCTCCTATAATTCACCCCTCCACTTT
many | TRBD2 | TRBJ2-7 | TRBV12-3/TRBV12-4 | CASSFSAGAIEGYEQYF | TGTGCCAGCAGTTTCTCAGCGGGAGCGATCGAGGGCTACGAGCAGTACTTC
NA | NA | TRBJ2-1 | TRBV14 | CASSQWEGYNEQFF | TGTGCCAGCAGCCAGTGGGAAGGGTACAATGAGCAGTTCTTC
NA | NA | TRBJ1-1 | TRBV2 | CASSESIEGTMNTEAFF | TGTGCCAGCAGTGAATCGATAGAGGGGACGATGAACACTGAAGCTTTCTTT
NA | NA | TRBJ2-7 | TRBV5-1 | CASTEVGGDLWYEQYF | TGCGCCAGCACCGAGGTGGGGGGCGACTTATGGTACGAGCAGTACTTC
many | NA | TRBJ2-7 | TRBV27 | CASRDQSSYEQYF | TGTGCCAGCAGGGATCAAAGCTCCTACGAGCAGTACTTC
NA | NA | TRBJ2-7 | TRBV5-4 | CASSLGAGSGEQYF | TGTGCCAGCAGCTTGGGGGCAGGGAGTGGAGAGCAGTACTTC